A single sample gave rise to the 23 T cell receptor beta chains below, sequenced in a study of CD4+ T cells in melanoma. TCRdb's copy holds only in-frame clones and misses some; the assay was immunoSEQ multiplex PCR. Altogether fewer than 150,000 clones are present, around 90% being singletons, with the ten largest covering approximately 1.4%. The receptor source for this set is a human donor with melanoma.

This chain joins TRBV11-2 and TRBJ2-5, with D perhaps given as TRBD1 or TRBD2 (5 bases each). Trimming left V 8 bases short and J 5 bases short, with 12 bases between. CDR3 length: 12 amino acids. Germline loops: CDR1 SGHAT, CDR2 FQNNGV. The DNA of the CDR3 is TGTGCCAGCGGAAACTGGGGGGAGACCCAGTACTTC. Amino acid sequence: CASGNWGETQYF.

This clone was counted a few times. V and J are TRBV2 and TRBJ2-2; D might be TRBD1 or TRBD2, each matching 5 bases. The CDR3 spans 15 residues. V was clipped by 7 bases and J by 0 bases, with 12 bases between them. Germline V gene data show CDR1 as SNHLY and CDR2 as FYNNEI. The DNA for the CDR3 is TGTGCCAGCAACCGGGACGGCGCGAACACCGGGGAGCTGTTTTTT. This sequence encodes CASNRDGANTGELFF. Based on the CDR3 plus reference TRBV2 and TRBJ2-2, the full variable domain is EPEVTQTPSHQVTQMGQEVILRCVPISNHLYFYWYRQILGQKVEFLVSFYNNEISEKSEIFDDQFSVERPDGSNFTLKIRSTKLEDSAMYFCASNRDGANTGELFFGEGSRLTVL.

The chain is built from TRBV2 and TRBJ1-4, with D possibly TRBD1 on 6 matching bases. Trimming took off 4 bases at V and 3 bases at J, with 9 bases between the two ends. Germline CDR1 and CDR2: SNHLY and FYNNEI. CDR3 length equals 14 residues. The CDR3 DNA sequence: TGTGCCAGCAGTGTTGGGGGGCCTAATGAAAAACTGTTTTTT. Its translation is CASSVGGPNEKLFF.

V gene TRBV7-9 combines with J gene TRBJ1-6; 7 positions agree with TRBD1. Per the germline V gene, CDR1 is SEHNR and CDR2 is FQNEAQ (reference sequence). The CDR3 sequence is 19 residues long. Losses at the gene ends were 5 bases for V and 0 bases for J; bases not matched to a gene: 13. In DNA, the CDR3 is TGTGCCAGCAGCCAAACATCAGGACAGGACAGCTCCTATAATTCACCCCTCCACTTT. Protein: CASSQTSGQDSSYNSPLHF.

CDR3 loop: CASSYSGTSSEQYF. CDR3 coding DNA: TGTGCCAGCAGTTACTCCGGGACTAGTAGCGAGCAGTACTTC. The chain joins TRBV6-5 to TRBJ2-7, with 8 bases fitting TRBD2. The V gene end was trimmed by 0 bases and the J gene end by 6 bases; junction bases not matched to a gene: 4. This CDR3 contains 14 residues. Germline-derived CDR1 and CDR2 are MNHEY and SVGAGI.

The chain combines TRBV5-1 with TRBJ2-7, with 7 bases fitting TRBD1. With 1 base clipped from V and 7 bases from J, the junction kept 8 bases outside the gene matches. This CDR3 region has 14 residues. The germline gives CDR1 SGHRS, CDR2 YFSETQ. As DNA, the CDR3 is TGCGCCAGCAGCTTGAGGACAGGTCCTGGGGAGCAGTACTTC. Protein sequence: CASSLRTGPGEQYF.

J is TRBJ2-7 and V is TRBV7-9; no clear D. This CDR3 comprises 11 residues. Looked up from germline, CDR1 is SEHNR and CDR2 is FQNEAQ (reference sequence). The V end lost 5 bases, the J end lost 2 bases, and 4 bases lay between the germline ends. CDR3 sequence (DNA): TGTGCCAGCAGCCTTACCTACGAGCAGTACTTC. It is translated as CASSLTYEQYF.

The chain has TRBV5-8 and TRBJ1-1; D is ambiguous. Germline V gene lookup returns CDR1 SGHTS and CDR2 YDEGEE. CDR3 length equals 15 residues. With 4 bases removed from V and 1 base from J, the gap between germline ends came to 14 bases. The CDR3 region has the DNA TGTGCCAGCAGCCGATGGACGGCAGGGAACACTGAAGCTTTCTTT. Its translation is CASSRWTAGNTEAFF.

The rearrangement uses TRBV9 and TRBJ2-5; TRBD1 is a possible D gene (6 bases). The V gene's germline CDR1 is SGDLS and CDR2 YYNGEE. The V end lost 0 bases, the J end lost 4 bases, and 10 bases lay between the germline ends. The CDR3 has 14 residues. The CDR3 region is CASSVEGVPETQYF. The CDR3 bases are TGTGCCAGCAGCGTAGAGGGGGTCCCAGAGACCCAGTACTTC.

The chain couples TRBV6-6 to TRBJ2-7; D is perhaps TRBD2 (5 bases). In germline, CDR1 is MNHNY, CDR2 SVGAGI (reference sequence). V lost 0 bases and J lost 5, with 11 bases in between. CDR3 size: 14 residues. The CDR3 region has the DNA TGTGCCAGCAGTTACTCGGAGGTTCGGAACGAGCAGTACTTC. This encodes CASSYSEVRNEQYF.

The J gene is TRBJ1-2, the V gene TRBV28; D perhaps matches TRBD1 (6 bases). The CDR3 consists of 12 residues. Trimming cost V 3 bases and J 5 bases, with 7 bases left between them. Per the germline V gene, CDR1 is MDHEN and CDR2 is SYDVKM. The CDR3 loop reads CASSLTGYGYTF. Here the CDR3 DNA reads TGTGCCAGCAGTTTGACAGGATATGGCTACACCTTC.

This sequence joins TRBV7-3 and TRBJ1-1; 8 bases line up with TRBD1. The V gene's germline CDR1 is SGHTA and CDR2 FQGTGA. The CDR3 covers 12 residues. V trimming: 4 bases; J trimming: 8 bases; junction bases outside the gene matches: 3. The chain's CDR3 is CASSSRTGEAFF. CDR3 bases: TGTGCCAGCAGCTCCCGGACAGGGGAAGCTTTCTTT.

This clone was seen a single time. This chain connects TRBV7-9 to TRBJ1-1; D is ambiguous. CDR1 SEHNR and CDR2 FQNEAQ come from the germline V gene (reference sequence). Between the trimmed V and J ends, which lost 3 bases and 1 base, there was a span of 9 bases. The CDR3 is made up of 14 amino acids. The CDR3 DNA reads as TGTGCCAGCAGCTTTCTCCCCCCGAACACTGAAGCTTTCTTT. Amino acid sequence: CASSFLPPNTEAFF.

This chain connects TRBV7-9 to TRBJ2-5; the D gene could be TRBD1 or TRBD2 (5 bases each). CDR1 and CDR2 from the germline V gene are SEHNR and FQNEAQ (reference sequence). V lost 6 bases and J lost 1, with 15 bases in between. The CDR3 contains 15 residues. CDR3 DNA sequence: TGTGCCAGCAGTCCGCCCGCTGGGGGCCAAGAGACCCAGTACTTC. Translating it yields CASSPPAGGQETQYF.

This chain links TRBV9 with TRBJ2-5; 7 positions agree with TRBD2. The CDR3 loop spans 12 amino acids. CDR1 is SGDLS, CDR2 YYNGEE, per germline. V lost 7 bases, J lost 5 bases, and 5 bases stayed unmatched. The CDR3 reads CASGDYRETQYF. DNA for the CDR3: TGTGCCAGCGGGGACTATCGGGAGACCCAGTACTTC.

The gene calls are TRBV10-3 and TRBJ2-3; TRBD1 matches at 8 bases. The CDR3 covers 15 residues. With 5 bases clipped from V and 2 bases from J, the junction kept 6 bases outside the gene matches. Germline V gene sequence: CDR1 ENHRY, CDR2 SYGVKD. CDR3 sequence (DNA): TGTGCCATCAGTCAAGGACAGGGTACCACAGATACGCAGTATTTT. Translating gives CAISQGQGTTDTQYF.

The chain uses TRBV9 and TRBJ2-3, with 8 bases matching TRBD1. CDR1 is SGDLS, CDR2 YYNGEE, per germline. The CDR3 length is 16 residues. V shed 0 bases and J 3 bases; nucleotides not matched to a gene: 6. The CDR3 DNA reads TGTGCCAGCAGCGTAGACTGGACAGGGCAGACAGATACGCAGTATTTT. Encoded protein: CASSVDWTGQTDTQYF.

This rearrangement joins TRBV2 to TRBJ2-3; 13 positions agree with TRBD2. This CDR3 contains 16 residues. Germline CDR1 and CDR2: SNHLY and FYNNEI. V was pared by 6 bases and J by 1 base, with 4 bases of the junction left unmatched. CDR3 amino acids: CASRRTSGGRTDTQYF. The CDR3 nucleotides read TGTGCCAGCAGACGGACTAGCGGGGGTCGCACAGATACGCAGTATTTT.

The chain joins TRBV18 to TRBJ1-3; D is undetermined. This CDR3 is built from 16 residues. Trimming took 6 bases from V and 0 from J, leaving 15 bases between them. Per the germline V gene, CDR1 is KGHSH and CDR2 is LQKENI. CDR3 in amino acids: CASSVRRLLSGNTIYF. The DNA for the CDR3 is TGTGCCAGCTCGGTGCGGCGTCTGCTCTCTGGAAACACCATATATTTT.

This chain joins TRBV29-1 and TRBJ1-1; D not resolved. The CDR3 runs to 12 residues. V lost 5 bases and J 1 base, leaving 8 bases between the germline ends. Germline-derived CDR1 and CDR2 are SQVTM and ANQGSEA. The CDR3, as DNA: TGCAGCGTTCAAGGGCAGAACACTGAAGCTTTCTTT. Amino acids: CSVQGQNTEAFF.

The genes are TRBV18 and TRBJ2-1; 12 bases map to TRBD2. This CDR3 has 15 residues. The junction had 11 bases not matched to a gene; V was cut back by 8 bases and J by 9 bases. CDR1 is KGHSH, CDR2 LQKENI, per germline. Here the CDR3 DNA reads TGTGCCAGCACTGACCTAGCGGGGGGGCCTGGTGAGCAGTTCTTC. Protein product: CASTDLAGGPGEQFF.

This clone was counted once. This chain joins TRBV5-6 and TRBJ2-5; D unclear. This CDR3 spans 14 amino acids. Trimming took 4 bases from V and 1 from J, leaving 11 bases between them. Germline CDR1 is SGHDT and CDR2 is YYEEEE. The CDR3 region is CASSQRLGQETQYF. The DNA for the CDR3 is TGTGCCAGCAGCCAAAGACTCGGCCAAGAGACCCAGTACTTC.

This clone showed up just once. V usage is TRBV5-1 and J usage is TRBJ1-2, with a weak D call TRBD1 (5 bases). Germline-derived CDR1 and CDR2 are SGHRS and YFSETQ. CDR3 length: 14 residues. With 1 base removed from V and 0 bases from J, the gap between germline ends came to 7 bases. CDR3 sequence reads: CASSLTGANYGYTF. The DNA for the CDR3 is TGCGCCAGCAGCTTGACAGGAGCTAACTATGGCTACACCTTC.